This TCR beta chain was sequenced in a study of blood T cells in healthy people across ages (dated by TCRdb to between 2014 and 2017). For the wider study: In model experiments, template switching captured roughly one uniquely barcoded TCR beta cDNA molecule for every two T cells. Age-related changes in TCR beta repertoire diversity were measured in the study by deep sequencing normalized with unique cDNA molecular identifiers. The donors were split into four age groups: young (average 16 years), middle-aged (roughly 39), aged (more than 60) and long-lived (approximately 80). To avoid experimental bias, donors of different ages were spread randomly across the sequencing lanes. Two additional independent replicas of 1 million unique cDNA reads from the same blood draw were analyzed for two donors (one aged 18 to 30 and one aged 80 or older). Overall study outcomes, separate from this receptor: Because profiling used bulk unsorted PBMCs, naive and antigen-experienced compartments could not be compared conclusively. Observed TCR beta diversity correlated strongly with the percentage of naive T cells measured by flow cytometry. As age increased, observed TCR beta diversity per million T cells dropped in a roughly linear way, and a significant reduction was already evident by age 40. Estimates of total diversity based on one million sequenced T cells were regarded as lower bounds and as underestimates. Because donor CMV infection status was unknown, age-related changes in expanded clonotypes were potentially confounded. The long-lived group showed more naive CD4+ T cells, fewer expanded clones and increased TCR diversity than the aged group, suggesting age selection.

About this clonotype: The antigen it binds to is not known. Per-nucleotide qualities are absent, and no much larger clonotype sits a single base away.

The receptor library was made with 5' RACE. The sample was run on an Illumina HiSeq 2500. A second PCR of roughly 6 to 12 cycles was run with a J-beta primer mix and a sample-barcoded 5' primer. A unique molecular identifier was introduced onto each TCR beta cDNA molecule by a template-switch 5' adaptor carrying 12 random nucleotides. At least 2.5 million CDR3-containing paired-end reads were obtained from each sample. All of the RNA was converted into first-strand cDNA using the Mint cDNA synthesis kit, with a TRBC-specific oligonucleotide serving as the primer. After uracil-DNA glycosylase treatment, a first 18-cycle PCR used universal primers M1SS and BC2_uni_R on all cDNA. Regarding the original processing steps: Each sample was normalized by randomly selecting 1 million high-quality reads, each carrying a distinct molecular identifier. Reads with shared molecular identifiers were discarded instead of being binned into consensus sequences. MiTCR, set to a Q25 quality threshold and the strictest error-elimination algorithm, was used for CDR3 identification, clonotype clustering and error correction. A nonparametric unseen species model with Euler transformation was used to estimate lower-bound total TCR beta diversity. Through fastp at Q25 and MiXCR, TCRdb rebuilt clones from the public reads, retaining in-frame beta chains. Every CDR3 protein is listed once, alongside the most common genes and DNA of its rows. In this record, the V and J calls reflect TCRdb's handling and not the investigators' own analysis. This sample holds over 700,000 distinct CDR3 sequences; 50% to 65% were observed only once. The biggest ten clones account for approximately 40% of the sample.

The CDR3, cysteine through phenylalanine, is 16 amino acids long. Left in the record is the CDR3 DNA by itself, 48 bases read in frame from the first base. The germline V gene (reference sequence) sets CDR1 to MNHNY and CDR2 to SVGAGI. Germline trimming amounts to 6 bases on V and 5 bases on J, with 14 as the count of junction bases outside the gene matches. The donors were roughly 40 Caucasian individuals from Russia, aged about 6 to 100 years, who were systemically healthy. Each donor gave about 9.7 milliliters of peripheral blood, drawn into EDTA-treated Vacutainer tubes. Ficoll-Paque density-gradient centrifugation was used to isolate PBMCs, with at least 7 million per sample. Trizol reagent was used to extract total RNA from the PBMCs, yielding at least 6 micrograms per sample. Naive CD45RAhigh/CD27high T cell percentages were measured by flow cytometry on a PBMC aliquot from every donor.

This sequence originates from a man older than 75 in good health. The specimen was blood. The chain employs TRBV6-6 and TRBJ1-1, with TRBD1 matching 8 junction bases. The sequenced DNA is TGTGCCAGCAGGACCGGGACAGGTGCGGGGTGGACTGAAGCTTTCTTT. It encodes CASRTGTGAGWTEAFF.